This T cell receptor (beta chain) emerged from a study of vaccination effects on CD4 cells after COVID-19. This clone was counted between two and nine times. Its antigen is currently unknown. Viral peptide pool expansion of antigen-specific CD4+ T cells preceded sequencing in the ViraFEST assay. Following culture for about 11 days, CD4+ T cells were isolated. Vaccinated participants had no history of SARS-CoV-2 infection and tested negative for nucleocapsid antibodies. Two million PBMC were placed in each well, which was supplemented with roughly 10 IU/ml IL-2 and roughly 9 ug/ml peptides. IL-2 medium supplanted half the medium on days 3 and 7. General observations from the study: No early post-infection timepoints were available in the study, which also included few convalescent patients.

Libraries were prepared by immunoSEQ multiplex PCR; TCRdb keeps only in-frame clonotypes and omits some of them. Of 28,000 or so clones listed, under 75% are singletons. This specimen consisted of CD4+ T cells from PBMCs cultured with SARS-CoV-2 spike peptides, obtained before COVID-19 vaccination. The source is a human donor who received a COVID-19 vaccine.

As DNA, the CDR3 is TGTGCCAGCAGCCCCGATTACAACTCTGGAAACACCATATATTTT. Translated, it gives CASSPDYNSGNTIYF. The chain has TRBV5-4 and TRBJ1-3; no clear D. CDR1 is SGHNT, CDR2 YYREEE, per germline (reference sequence). The CDR3 has 15 amino acids. The germline V and J ends were trimmed by 4 bases and 0 bases, with 11 bases remaining between them.